One sample yielded the 25 T cell receptor beta chains listed below, sequenced in a study of cytomegalovirus exposure and HLA in healthy donors. Vbeta (60) and Jbeta (13) primers were used in the PCR. Some clones are missing from TCRdb's copy, which holds only in-frame ones; the method was immunoSEQ multiplex PCR. The sample holds 50,000 to 70,000 clones, 62% seen once. Source material: PBMCs. The receptors were gathered from a young man in good health and CMV-seronegative.

This clone was observed once. This chain connects TRBV4-2 to TRBJ1-3, with a weak D call TRBD1 (5 bases). The CDR3 spans 15 residues. The V end lost 0 bases, the J end lost 2 bases, and 8 bases lay between the germline ends. Per germline, CDR1 LGHNA and CDR2 YNFKEQ. The CDR3 DNA sequence: TGTGCCAGCAGCCAAGAACGACAGACTGGAAACACCATATATTTT. It specifies CASSQERQTGNTIYF.

The chain employs TRBV10-2 and TRBJ1-6; possibly TRBD1 for D (6 bases). This CDR3 is built from 15 residues. V lost 1 base, J lost 10 bases, and 14 bases lay in between. Germline CDR1 is WSHSY and CDR2 is SAAADI. The CDR3 DNA reads TGCGCCAGCAGTGAGTATAGGACAGTATCCTCACCCCTCCACTTT. Its protein is CASSEYRTVSSPLHF.

The chain employs TRBV29-1 and TRBJ2-1; 9 positions match TRBD1. Trimming removed 7 bases from V and 9 bases from J; junction bases left unmatched: 7. The CDR3 totals 12 residues. From germline, CDR1 is SQVTM and CDR2 ANQGSEA. The CDR3 spells CSGNRGLGEQFF. The CDR3 nucleotides are TGCAGCGGGAACAGGGGGCTGGGTGAGCAGTTCTTC.

V is TRBV6-1 and J is TRBJ2-1, with D possibly TRBD1 on 6 matching bases. This CDR3 is built from 15 residues. In germline, CDR1 is MNHNS, CDR2 SASEGT. Trimming left V 2 bases short and J 2 bases short, with 10 bases between. DNA for the CDR3: TGTGCCAGCAGTGAAACAGGGCTGACCTACAATGAGCAGTTCTTC. Translating gives CASSETGLTYNEQFF.

This clone was detected only a few times. CDR3 in DNA: TGTGCCTGGACCACAGGGATGAAGCCCCAGCATTTT. Translated, it gives CAWTTGMKPQHF. The chain recombines TRBV30 with TRBJ1-5; D is perhaps TRBD1 (6 bases). Looked up from germline, CDR1 is GTSNPN and CDR2 is SVGIG (reference sequence). The CDR3 is 12 amino acids. Between the trimmed V and J ends, which lost 4 bases and 8 bases, there was a span of 12 bases.

The chain recombines TRBV2 with TRBJ2-2, with 7 bases fitting TRBD1. The germline gives CDR1 SNHLY, CDR2 FYNNEI. The CDR3 contains 15 residues. J lost 8 bases, V lost 4 bases, and 10 bases had no gene match. The CDR3 region has the DNA TGTGCCAGCAGTGGCGAGAGGGGGCGAACGGGGGAGCTGTTTTTT. It encodes CASSGERGRTGELFF.

The chain is built from TRBV4-1 and TRBJ2-1; tentatively, D is TRBD1 (6 bases). CDR3 size: 15 residues. Germline V gene data show CDR1 as MGHRA and CDR2 as YSYEKL. The V end was cut by 4 bases, the J end by 8 bases, with 18 bases between. In DNA form, the CDR3 reads TGCGCCAGCAGCCTAGAGACCCCCAGGGGCGATGAGCAGTTCTTC. Translation gives CASSLETPRGDEQFF.

The chain recombines TRBV19 with TRBJ1-2; 11 nucleotides line up with TRBD1. The germline V gene has CDR1 LNHDA and CDR2 SQIVND (reference sequence). Unmatched junction bases numbered 4, after V lost 3 bases and J lost 4 bases. The CDR3 length is 15 residues. The CDR3 bases are TGTGCCAGTAGTATTACCGGGACAGGGGGCTATGGCTACACCTTC. The encoded protein is CASSITGTGGYGYTF.

The genes are TRBV30 and TRBJ2-7; D is possibly TRBD1 (5 bases). Deletions cut 0 bases from V and 7 bases from J, with 16 bases between. The germline gives CDR1 GTSNPN, CDR2 SVGIG (reference sequence). The CDR3 covers 14 residues. CDR3 DNA sequence: TGTGCCTGGAGTGTCGGCAGGGAAATTGGAGAGCAGTACTTC. The encoded protein is CAWSVGREIGEQYF.

The chain combines TRBV29-1 with TRBJ2-7, with TRBD2 matching over 7 bases. This CDR3 spans 13 amino acids. Germline lookup yields CDR1 SQVTM and CDR2 ANQGSEA. V was clipped by 5 bases and J by 3 bases; unmatched bases: 7. For the CDR3, the DNA is TGCAGCGTTTCAGCGGGAAGAGACTACGAGCAGTACTTC. This sequence encodes CSVSAGRDYEQYF.

The chain carries TRBV25-1 and TRBJ2-7; 10 bases match TRBD2. Germline V lookup: CDR1 MGHDK, CDR2 SYGVNS. J was trimmed by 0 bases and V by 9 bases; bases with no gene match: 5. This CDR3 spans 14 amino acids. CDR3 DNA sequence: TGTGCCAGTGCACTAGCGGGGTACTCCTACGAGCAGTACTTC. This sequence encodes CASALAGYSYEQYF.

The chain joins TRBV5-4 to TRBJ2-5; possibly TRBD2 for D (5 bases). This CDR3 is 16 amino acids long. Trimming shortened V by 0 bases and J by 5 bases, and 17 bases separated the two germline ends. Germline V CDR1 and CDR2: SGHNT, YYREEE (reference sequence). The CDR3 nucleotides are TGTGCCAGCAGCTTGGCACGTCGGGGTGAGGGCGAGACCCAGTACTTC. Amino acids: CASSLARRGEGETQYF. The full variable domain, in which reference TRBV5-4 and TRBJ2-5 provide the parts outside the CDR3, is ETGVTQSPTHLIKTRGQQVTLRCSSQSGHNTVSWYQQALGQGPQFIFQYYREEENGRGNFPPRFSGLQFPNYSSELNVNALELDDSALYLCASSLARRGEGETQYFGPGTRLLVL.

J is TRBJ2-2 and V is TRBV30, with D unclear. This CDR3 contains 13 residues. Trimming cost V 4 bases and J 1 base, with 7 bases left between them. Germline CDR1 reads GTSNPN; CDR2 reads SVGIG (reference sequence). In DNA form, the CDR3 reads TGTGCCTGGAACTTCCAGAACACCGGGGAGCTGTTTTTT. Translation: CAWNFQNTGELFF.

The chain links TRBV6-5 to TRBJ2-7; TRBD2 is a possible D gene (5 bases). In germline, CDR1 is MNHEY, CDR2 SVGAGI. Trimming removed 2 bases at V and 2 bases at J, with 7 bases between. The CDR3 runs 13 residues. The CDR3 sequence is CASSYPGTYEQYF. As DNA, the CDR3 is TGTGCCAGCAGTTACCCGGGGACCTACGAGCAGTACTTC.

The CDR3 sequence: CASSPPDSGGVGEQFF. CDR3 bases: TGTGCCAGCAGCCCGCCCGACTCAGGGGGAGTGGGTGAGCAGTTCTTC. The chain is built from TRBV5-4 and TRBJ2-1; 7 bases match TRBD1. The CDR3 covers 16 residues. Germline V gene sequence: CDR1 SGHNT, CDR2 YYREEE (reference sequence). After removal of 4 bases from V and 9 bases from J, the junction contained 16 bases not matched to a gene.

The genes are TRBV6-5 and TRBJ2-4; 7 bases match TRBD1. The trim removed 5 bases at V and 3 bases at J, leaving 7 bases unmatched. The CDR3 is made up of 15 amino acids. CDR1 and CDR2 from the germline V gene are MNHEY and SVGAGI. DNA of the CDR3: TGTGCCAGCAGTACCAGGGGGTATGGCAAAAACATTCAGTACTTC. Its translation: CASSTRGYGKNIQYF.

This clone was detected a few times. This chain connects TRBV9 to TRBJ2-3, with D uncertain. Germline V gene lookup returns CDR1 SGDLS and CDR2 YYNGEE. The CDR3 totals 13 residues. Trimming stripped 0 bases from V and 6 bases from J, with 8 bases between. This CDR3 reads CASSVGLSDTQYF. In DNA, the CDR3 is TGTGCCAGCAGCGTAGGACTCTCGGATACGCAGTATTTT.

V gene TRBV9 combines with J gene TRBJ1-2, with TRBD1 matching 9 bases. CDR1 is SGDLS and CDR2 is YYNGEE in the germline V gene. V lost 4 bases to trimming and J lost 8 bases; unmatched junction nucleotides: 9. The CDR3 runs to 14 residues. CDR3 coding DNA: TGTGCCAGCAGCTCCCGGACAGGGGCGGGAGGCTACACCTTC. Its protein is CASSSRTGAGGYTF.

This clone turned up a few times. The rearrangement uses TRBV9 and TRBJ1-6; no definite D call. Germline lookup yields CDR1 SGDLS and CDR2 YYNGEE. The V end lost 0 bases, the J end lost 9 bases, and 10 bases lay between the germline ends. This CDR3 has 14 amino acids. The CDR3 DNA sequence: TGTGCCAGCAGCGTAGATAGGGAGAGTTCACCCCTCCACTTT. Translation: CASSVDRESSPLHF. Combining the CDR3 with reference TRBV9 and TRBJ1-6 gives the whole variable domain DSGVTQTPKHLITATGQRVTLRCSPRSGDLSVYWYQQSLDQGLQFLIQYYNGEERAKGNILERFSAQQFPDLHSELNLSSLELGDSALYFCASSVDRESSPLHFGNGTRLTVT.

This clone was seen a handful of times. This chain links TRBV11-2 with TRBJ1-2; D unclear. CDR1 and CDR2 from the germline V gene are SGHAT and FQNNGV. V lost 1 base and J lost 5, with 8 bases in between. The CDR3 spans 13 residues. This chain's CDR3 is CASSLGRQYGYTF. The CDR3 DNA reads as TGTGCCAGCAGCTTAGGCAGGCAGTATGGCTACACCTTC.

The rearrangement joins TRBV18 to TRBJ1-5; 7 nucleotides match TRBD1. CDR1 and CDR2 from the germline V gene are KGHSH and LQKENI. V lost 5 bases, J lost 6 bases, and 7 bases stayed unmatched. The CDR3 loop spans 14 amino acids. As DNA, the CDR3 is TGTGCCAGCTCATCCCGACAGGGTGGTCAGCCCCAGCATTTT. Its translation: CASSSRQGGQPQHF.

V and J are TRBV5-6 and TRBJ1-2; D is possibly TRBD1 (6 bases). The V end was cut by 0 bases, the J end by 6 bases, with 12 bases between. This CDR3 is 14 amino acids long. Germline V gene lookup returns CDR1 SGHDT and CDR2 YYEEEE. The CDR3 here is CASSLEQGTNGYTF. The DNA of the CDR3 is TGTGCCAGCAGCTTGGAGCAGGGGACGAATGGCTACACCTTC.

Only a few counts were recorded for this clone. The chain couples TRBV2 to TRBJ1-2, with TRBD1 matching over 10 bases. The CDR3 contains 15 residues. J lost 0 bases, V lost 5 bases, and 3 bases had no gene match. CDR1 is SNHLY and CDR2 is FYNNEI in the germline V gene. This chain's CDR3 is CASSRQGAPNYGYTF. For the CDR3, the DNA is TGTGCCAGCAGTAGACAGGGGGCTCCTAACTATGGCTACACCTTC.

The rearrangement joins TRBV5-8 to TRBJ2-7; 9 bases line up with TRBD1. CDR3 length: 16 amino acids. Germline V gene data show CDR1 as SGHTS and CDR2 as YDEGEE. V was pared by 4 bases and J by 3 bases, with 11 bases of the junction left unmatched. DNA of the CDR3: TGTGCCAGCAGCCCGTGGGCGGGACAGGGAGGCTACGAGCAGTACTTC. It specifies CASSPWAGQGGYEQYF.

The genes are TRBV7-9 and TRBJ1-1; 7 nucleotides agree with TRBD1. J lost 8 bases, V lost 5 bases, and 8 bases had no gene match. The germline gives CDR1 SEHNR, CDR2 FQNEAQ (reference sequence). This CDR3 spans 13 amino acids. CDR3 bases: TGTGCCAGCAGCCCCCGGGACAGACAAGAAGCTTTCTTT. Protein sequence: CASSPRDRQEAFF.